This record concerns one T cell receptor beta chain sequence. The data derive from a study of blood T cell repertoires in COVID-19. Study summary: The United States, Italy and Spain supplied acute and convalescent COVID-19 samples. PBMCs, B-cell-depleted T cells, or T cells provided the cDNA or gDNA that made up the material.

The length of the CDR3 is 12 residues. The V end lost 0 bases, the J end lost 7 bases, and 5 bases lay between the germline ends. Germline V CDR1 and CDR2: SGHDN, FVKESK. Under the authors' procedure: Estimated nucleated cell counts came from reference gene primer amplification. Only in-frame clones appear in the TCRdb table, and some are missing; sequencing was by immunoSEQ multiplex PCR. V and J calls and clone size follow that table, whereas D and trimming were derived from the DNA. The sample includes 250,000 to 300,000 clones, roughly nine tenths seen only once; the top ten take approximately 4%.

The rearrangement joins TRBV14 to TRBJ2-3; D gene ambiguous. Input material: peripheral blood. The origin of this receptor is a man aged 18 to 30 with active or convalescent COVID-19. The CDR3 bases are TGTGCCAGCAGCCAAGATAGCTATACGCAGTATTTT. Protein sequence: CASSQDSYTQYF.